This is a list of T cell receptor beta chains from one sample in a study of circulating and synovial CD4+ cells in juvenile arthritis. Repertoires were generated with immunoSEQ multiplex PCR, while TCRdb's copy carries only in-frame clones and drops some. The table records fewer than 35,000 clones, around 93% of them present only once. The sample taken for sequencing was CD4+ T cells from blood. These TCRs come from a human donor with juvenile idiopathic arthritis. The CDR3 runs from the conserved cysteine through the conserved F or W. D genes are given only for firm matches.

v_call	d_call	j_call	cdr3_length	cdr3_aa	cdr3_nt
TRBV7-9	.	TRBJ1-3	15	CASSSGIGSGNTIYF	TGTGCCAGCAGTTCAGGGATCGGCTCCGGAAACACCATATATTTT
TRBV9	.	TRBJ2-7	14	CASSLDSVAYEQYF	TGTGCCAGCAGCCTGGACAGTGTGGCCTACGAGCAGTACTTC
TRBV6-5	.	TRBJ1-2	16	CASSLVGASANYGYTF	TGTGCCAGCAGTTTGGTGGGGGCCTCAGCTAACTATGGCTACACCTTC
TRBV19	TRBD2	TRBJ2-3	16	CASSITIAGGQDTQYF	TGTGCCAGTAGTATAACCATAGCGGGAGGCCAAGATACGCAGTATTTT
TRBV7-3	TRBD1	TRBJ2-7	14	CASSRGTGTYEQYF	TGTGCCAGCAGCAGAGGGACAGGGACCTACGAGCAGTACTTC
TRBV28	.	TRBJ1-2	14	CASSSAAGPYGYTF	TGTGCCAGCAGTTCGGCAGCTGGGCCTTATGGCTACACCTTC
TRBV28	.	TRBJ1-5	14	CASSSPGGAQPQHF	TGTGCCAGCTCCTCCCCTGGGGGGGCTCAGCCCCAGCATTTT
TRBV19	TRBD2	TRBJ2-4	15	CASSISLGLTNIQYF	TGTGCCAGTAGTATAAGTCTGGGACTAACAAACATTCAGTACTTC
TRBV7-9	.	TRBJ1-4	14	CASSLGASNEKLFF	TGTGCCAGCAGCTTAGGGGCAAGTAATGAAAAACTGTTTTTT
TRBV7-2	.	TRBJ2-5	13	CASTAGVRETQYF	TGTGCCAGCACCGCAGGGGTGCGAGAGACCCAGTACTTC